A selection of T cell receptor beta chains follows, all from one sample in a study of human T cells and chemical hapten exposure. Via MiXCR, TCRdb re-called the RACE reads, giving one row per CDR3 protein. The data hold about 360,000 distinct CDR3 sequences, with approximately 5% observed a single time. This specimen was whole blood, taken in connection with sensitization to the hapten diphenylcyclopropenone (DPC). These receptors came from a woman between 50 and 59 years old with alopecia areata. Some clones in this sample may be carry-over from other donors' samples. Both conserved end residues are part of each CDR3. D genes are given only for firm matches. The size of a clone is reported for some rows only, either as once, few or many, or as a class for expanded clones.

-	TRBV21-1	many	TRBJ1-6	TGTGCCAGCAGCCTTGGCGGGGGGGACAATTCACCCCTCCACTTT	CASSLGGGDNSPLHF
-	TRBV6-2/TRBV6-3	many	TRBJ1-5	TGTGCCAGCAGGGACGAACAGGGCAATCAGCCCCAGCATTTT	CASRDEQGNQPQHF
TRBD2	TRBV18	many	TRBJ2-3	TGTGCCAGCTCACCACCGATCGTCGCGGGGGGGCCTGTACTGACAGATACGCAGTATTTT	CASSPPIVAGGPVLTDTQYF
TRBD1	TRBV29-1	few	TRBJ2-2	TGCAGCGTTAAGGGACAGGTTGGAGGAACCGGGGAGCTGTTTTTT	CSVKGQVGGTGELFF
-	TRBV6-5	few	TRBJ1-1	TGTGCCAGCAAAGGGGTGGCTGAAGCTTTCTTT	CASKGVAEAFF
TRBD2	TRBV6-5	many	TRBJ2-1	TGTGCCAGCAGTTACTCTCTCGGGAGGAGGTCCTACAATGAGCAGTTCTTC	CASSYSLGRRSYNEQFF
-	TRBV13	many	TRBJ2-7	TGTGCCAGCAGCCCGTGGTTACCAGGGCTCTCCTACGAGCAGTACTTC	CASSPWLPGLSYEQYF
-	TRBV5-6	few	TRBJ1-5	TGTGCCAGCAGCTTGGGGGGAATGAGCAATCAGCCCCAGCATTTT	CASSLGGMSNQPQHF
-	TRBV2	few	TRBJ2-3	TGTGCCAGCAGGGACGGGGGAGGTACGCAGTATTTT	CASRDGGGTQYF
-	TRBV10-3	many	TRBJ2-7	TGTGCCATCAAAGGCAGTACTGGCCTCGAGCAGTACTTC	CAIKGSTGLEQYF
-	TRBV20-1	many	TRBJ2-7	TGCAGTGCCCTAGGATACGAGCAGTACTTC	CSALGYEQYF
-	TRBV20-1	-	TRBJ1-6	TGCAGTGCTAGAGTAGGGGGTTCCTATAATTCACCCCTCCACTTT	CSARVGGSYNSPLHF
-	TRBV11-2	few	TRBJ2-2	TGTGCCAGCAGCTTAGGGACCCTCTACACCGGGGAGCTGTTTTTT	CASSLGTLYTGELFF
-	TRBV29-1	many	TRBJ1-2	TGCAGCGTGAGCGGACGGGCTAACTATGGCTACACCTTC	CSVSGRANYGYTF
-	TRBV29-1	-	TRBJ2-7	TGCAGCGTTACTACCGGGACTCCTCATTACGAGCAGTACTTC	CSVTTGTPHYEQYF
-	TRBV28	many	TRBJ1-3	TGTGCCAGCAGTTTCGGGACCTCTGGAAACACCATATATTTT	CASSFGTSGNTIYF
-	TRBV6-5	-	TRBJ1-1	TGTGCCAGCAGTTACATGAGGAACACTGACGCTTTCTTT	CASSYMRNTDAFF
TRBD2	TRBV7-6	many	TRBJ2-3	TGTGCCAGCAGCTTAGGACTAGCGGGCACAGATACGCAGTATTTT	CASSLGLAGTDTQYF
-	TRBV6-2/TRBV6-3	many	TRBJ2-2	TGTGCCAGCAGTTACTCACGGGGAGCGAACACCGGGGAGCTGTTTTTT	CASSYSRGANTGELFF
-	TRBV6-2/TRBV6-3	many	TRBJ1-2	TGTGCCAGCAGTTACGGCGAAGGCTATGGCTACACCTTC	CASSYGEGYGYTF
-	TRBV27	-	TRBJ1-1	TGTGCCAGCAGTTACGCCCCCAACACTGAAGCTTTCTTT	CASSYAPNTEAFF
-	TRBV6-5	many	TRBJ2-1	TGTGCCAGCAGTTTACTAGCCGGTTCCATCTCCTACAATGAGCAGTTCTTC	CASSLLAGSISYNEQFF
TRBD2	TRBV4-3	many	TRBJ2-7	TGCGCCAGCAGCCAAGAGTCGCTAGCGGGAAGCTCCTACGAGCAGTACTTC	CASSQESLAGSSYEQYF
-	TRBV24-1	many	TRBJ2-3	TGTGCCACCAGTGATCCGCCATCTGATACGCAGTATTTT	CATSDPPSDTQYF
-	TRBV6-2/TRBV6-3	many	TRBJ1-1	TGTGCCAGCAGTTATCCTCTTGGAGGAGGAACTGAAGCTTTCTTT	CASSYPLGGGTEAFF
TRBD2	TRBV11-2	-	TRBJ2-1	TGTGCCAGCATGCGAGCGGGGTACGGGATTTACAATGAGCAGTTCTTC	CASMRAGYGIYNEQFF
-	TRBV12-3/TRBV12-4	-	TRBJ2-7	TGTGCCAGCAGTTTTAGCCTCCTAGCTAACCACGAGCAGTACTTC	CASSFSLLANHEQYF
-	TRBV6-5	many	TRBJ2-1	TGTGCCAGCAGTTACTCAGGAGGCCCCTACAATGAGCAGTTCTTC	CASSYSGGPYNEQFF
-	TRBV6-1	many	TRBJ1-3	TGTGCCGCGTCATGGCCTGGAAACACCATATATTTT	CAASWPGNTIYF
-	TRBV13	many	TRBJ1-4	TGTGCCAGCAGCTTTTATCAGGGGACTAATGAAAAACTGTTTTTT	CASSFYQGTNEKLFF
TRBD2	TRBV11-3	-	TRBJ2-1	TGTGCCAGCAGTCCGGGACTAGCGGGAGGAGGCTCCTACAATGGGCAGTTCTTC	CASSPGLAGGGSYNGQFF
TRBD2	TRBV5-1	many	TRBJ2-7	TGCGCCAGCAGCTTGGCGGGGACTAGCACCCACGAGCAGTACTTC	CASSLAGTSTHEQYF
TRBD1	TRBV6-2/TRBV6-3	few	TRBJ2-6	TGTGCCAGCAGTCAGTCTCTTACAGGGGCCGGGGCCAACGTCCTGACTTTC	CASSQSLTGAGANVLTF
-	TRBV2	-	TRBJ1-1	TGTGCCAGCAGTGAAGAAGGCATATTGAACACTGAAGCTTTCTTT	CASSEEGILNTEAFF
-	TRBV29-1	many	TRBJ2-7	TGCAGCGTTGAAGTCGGAGTGACCTACGAGCAGTACTTC	CSVEVGVTYEQYF
-	TRBV25-1	many	TRBJ1-2	TGTGCCAGCAGTGATTCGGAGGCCTATGGCTACACCTTC	CASSDSEAYGYTF
TRBD2	TRBV4-3	many	TRBJ2-1	TGCGCCAGCAGCCAAGATAACCCAGCGGGGGTCAACAATGAGCAGTTCTTC	CASSQDNPAGVNNEQFF
-	TRBV12-3/TRBV12-4	few	TRBJ1-5	TGTGCCAGCAGTGCCCAACGGCGGGGGAGCAATCAGCCCCAGCATTTT	CASSAQRRGSNQPQHF
-	TRBV4-2	few	TRBJ1-6	TGTGCCAGCAGCCACCCCCCTTTGGCAACTGATAATTCACCCCTCCACTTT	CASSHPPLATDNSPLHF
TRBD1	TRBV20-1	-	TRBJ1-6	TGCAGTGCTAGGGGGACAGGGGAAGGACGGCGATCACCCCTCCACTTT	CSARGTGEGRRSPLHF
TRBD1	TRBV6-5	many	TRBJ1-4	TGTGCCAGCCTCGACAGGGTGGGAGAAAAACTGTTTTTT	CASLDRVGEKLFF
TRBD1	TRBV7-2	many	TRBJ2-4	TGTGCCAGCAGCGCCACCATGGACAGGAAAATTCAGTACTTC	CASSATMDRKIQYF
-	TRBV2	many	TRBJ2-1	TGTGCCAGCAGTGATGGGGACTTGCCCTACAATGAGCAGTTCTTC	CASSDGDLPYNEQFF
-	TRBV20-1	few	TRBJ2-3	TGCAGTGCTAGAGATACTAGCCGACATACGCAGTATTTT	CSARDTSRHTQYF
-	TRBV7-9	-	TRBJ1-5	TGTGCCAGCAGCTTAGGTGGCGGGGAATCGCCCCAGCATTTT	CASSLGGGESPQHF
-	TRBV12-3/TRBV12-4	-	TRBJ1-2	TGTGCCAGCAGTCCACAGGGTGGCGGCACCTTC	CASSPQGGGTF
-	TRBV4-3	many	TRBJ2-7	TGCGCCAGCAGCCGCGTTAGAGGTTCCTACGAGCAGTACTTC	CASSRVRGSYEQYF
TRBD1	TRBV11-2	many	TRBJ1-5	TGTGCCAGCAGCTTTAGCGGGACAGGTAATCAGCCCCAGCATTTT	CASSFSGTGNQPQHF
-	TRBV7-8	few	TRBJ1-5	TGTGCCAGCAGTTCAAGTAGGGGACATGCTTTTAGCAATCAGCCCCAGCATTTT	CASSSSRGHAFSNQPQHF
TRBD1	TRBV24-1	many	TRBJ2-3	TGTGCCACCAGTGAGCAGGGGGACCGCACAGATACGCAGTATTTT	CATSEQGDRTDTQYF
-	TRBV12-5	many	TRBJ1-1	TGTGCTAGTGGCCCACAGGCAAATACTGAAGCTTTCTTT	CASGPQANTEAFF
TRBD1	TRBV12-3/TRBV12-4	few	TRBJ1-6	TGTGCCAGCAGTTTCGGGACAGTAAATTCACCCCTCCACTTT	CASSFGTVNSPLHF
TRBD1	TRBV3-1	-	TRBJ1-2	TGTGCCAGCAGCCAAAGAGGACAGGGGGCAGGCTACACCTTC	CASSQRGQGAGYTF
-	TRBV7-2	many	TRBJ2-3	TGTGCCAGCAGCTCAAAGGAAGTCCATTTT	CASSSKEVHF
-	TRBV6-2/TRBV6-3	many	TRBJ1-1	TGTGCCAGCAGTTGGGGGGATGGCACTGAAGCTTTCTTT	CASSWGDGTEAFF
-	TRBV12-3/TRBV12-4	many	TRBJ1-5	TGTGCCAGCAGTTTCAGGTGGGGCCAGCCCCAGCATTTT	CASSFRWGQPQHF
-	TRBV11-2	many	TRBJ2-1	TGTGCCAGCAGCTTTGTGTCTAGGGAGCAGTTCTTC	CASSFVSREQFF
TRBD2	TRBV9	many	TRBJ2-1	TGTGCCAGCAGCCCCATATCTGCGGGAGCGATCAATGAGCAGTTCTTC	CASSPISAGAINEQFF